This entry lists 10 T cell receptor beta chains sequenced from one sample in a study of cytomegalovirus exposure and HLA in healthy donors. The PCR had 60 Vbeta and 13 Jbeta primers. TCRdb keeps only in-frame clones here, not all; method: immunoSEQ multiplex PCR. This sample has 110,000 to 150,000 clones, with around 75% found just once. What was sequenced was PBMCs. Receptors originate from a woman in her 40s in good health and CMV-seronegative.

V usage is TRBV19 and J usage is TRBJ1-1; TRBD1 aligns across 8 bases. CDR1 is LNHDA, CDR2 SQIVND, per germline (reference sequence). With V trimmed by 5 bases and J by 2 bases, 10 bases remained unmatched. This CDR3 has 16 amino acids. CDR3 nucleotide sequence: TGTGCCAGTAGTGTAAACCCGACAGGGGTAAACACTGAAGCTTTCTTT. This translates into CASSVNPTGVNTEAFF.

The rearrangement links TRBV10-1 to TRBJ2-1, with 9 bases that match TRBD1. Germline lookup yields CDR1 WNHNN and CDR2 SYGVQD (reference sequence). This CDR3 is 14 amino acids long. The V and J ends lost 4 bases and 7 bases, in that order; junction bases with no gene match: 5. The chain's CDR3 is CASSGGQGSNEQFF. CDR3 DNA sequence: TGCGCCAGCAGTGGGGGACAGGGTTCGAATGAGCAGTTCTTC.

The V call is TRBV27, the J call TRBJ1-2, with D maybe TRBD1 (6 bases). Between the trimmed V and J ends, which lost 4 bases and 4 bases, there was a span of 16 bases. This CDR3 is 15 amino acids long. CDR1 is MNHEY and CDR2 is SMNVEV in the germline V gene (reference sequence). CDR3 coding DNA: TGTGCCAGCAGTTGGGGGCCGGCGCCTTCCTATGGCTACACCTTC. This translates into CASSWGPAPSYGYTF.

The chain links TRBV6-6 to TRBJ1-3; D gene uncertain. Germline CDR1 is MNHNY and CDR2 is SVGAGI (reference sequence). The length of the CDR3 is 15 residues. Trimming shortened V by 4 bases and J by 0 bases, and 10 bases separated the two germline ends. The CDR3 loop is CASSWTGSSGNTIYF. DNA for the CDR3: TGTGCCAGCAGTTGGACGGGGTCCTCTGGAAACACCATATATTTT.

V is TRBV5-5 and J is TRBJ1-1, with D unresolved. The CDR3 consists of 13 residues. Looked up from germline, CDR1 is SGHKS and CDR2 is YYEKEE (reference sequence). V was clipped by 4 bases and J by 8 bases, with 15 bases between them. CDR3 coding DNA: TGTGCCAGCAGCACTGGAGGGCGGAGGGAAGCTTTCTTT. The encoded protein is CASSTGGRREAFF. Supplemented by reference TRBV5-5 and TRBJ1-1, the full variable domain reads DAGVTQSPTHLIKTRGQQVTLRCSPISGHKSVSWYQQVLGQGPQFIFQYYEKEERGRGNFPDRFSARQFPNYSSELNVNALLLGDSALYLCASSTGGRREAFFGQGTRLTVV.

The rearrangement joins TRBV7-2 to TRBJ1-5; D remains unclear. Germline loops: CDR1 SGHTA, CDR2 FQGNSA. Trimming shortened V by 6 bases and J by 3 bases, and 6 bases separated the two germline ends. CDR3 size: 12 residues. For the CDR3, the DNA is TGTGCCAGCAGTCACAACAATCAGCCCCAGCATTTT. Residues: CASSHNNQPQHF.

The chain has TRBV27 and TRBJ2-1, with TRBD2 as a possible D gene (6 bases). The V gene lost 8 bases and the J gene lost 5 bases, with 13 bases spanning the gap. The CDR3 extends over 13 amino acids. Per germline, CDR1 MNHEY and CDR2 SMNVEV (reference sequence). CDR3 protein: CASGGWGDNEQFF. For the CDR3, the DNA is TGTGCCAGCGGGGGGTGGGGTGACAATGAGCAGTTCTTC.

J is TRBJ2-7 and V is TRBV9; 12 bases map to TRBD1. Unmatched junction bases numbered 3, after V lost 7 bases and J lost 4 bases. Germline values: CDR1 SGDLS, CDR2 YYNGEE. There are 13 residues in the CDR3. CDR3 protein: CASGTGGTYEQYF. CDR3 bases: TGTGCCAGCGGGACAGGGGGCACATACGAGCAGTACTTC.

The chain joins TRBV13 to TRBJ2-3, with D perhaps matching TRBD2 (6 bases). Germline CDR1 is PRHDT and CDR2 is FYEKMQ (reference sequence). Trimming took 3 bases from V and 2 from J, leaving 9 bases between them. This CDR3 is 14 amino acids long. This CDR3 reads CASSFRDFTDTQYF. The DNA of the CDR3 is TGTGCCAGCAGCTTCCGGGACTTCACAGATACGCAGTATTTT.

The rearrangement links TRBV2 to TRBJ1-1, with no clear D. The V end was cut by 5 bases, the J end by 4 bases, with 8 bases between. CDR3 length: 12 residues. The germline V gene encodes CDR1 SNHLY and CDR2 FYNNEI. The CDR3 DNA reads TGTGCCAGCAGTTTTTTATCCACTGAAGCTTTCTTT. Protein sequence: CASSFLSTEAFF.